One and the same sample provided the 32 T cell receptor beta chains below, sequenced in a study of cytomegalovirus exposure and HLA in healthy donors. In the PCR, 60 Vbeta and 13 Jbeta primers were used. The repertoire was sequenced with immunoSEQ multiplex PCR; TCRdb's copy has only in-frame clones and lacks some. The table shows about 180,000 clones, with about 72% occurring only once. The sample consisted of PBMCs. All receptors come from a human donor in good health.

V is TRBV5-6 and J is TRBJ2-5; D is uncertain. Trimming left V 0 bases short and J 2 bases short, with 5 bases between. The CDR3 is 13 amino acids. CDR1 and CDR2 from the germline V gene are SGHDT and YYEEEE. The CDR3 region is CASSLGEQETQYF. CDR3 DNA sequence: TGTGCCAGCAGCTTGGGAGAACAAGAGACCCAGTACTTC. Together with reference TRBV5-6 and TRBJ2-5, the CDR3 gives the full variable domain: DAGVTQSPTHLIKTRGQQVTLRCSPKSGHDTVSWYQQALGQGPQFIFQYYEEEERQRGNFPDRFSGHQFPNYSSELNVNALLLGDSALYLCASSLGEQETQYFGPGTRLLVL.

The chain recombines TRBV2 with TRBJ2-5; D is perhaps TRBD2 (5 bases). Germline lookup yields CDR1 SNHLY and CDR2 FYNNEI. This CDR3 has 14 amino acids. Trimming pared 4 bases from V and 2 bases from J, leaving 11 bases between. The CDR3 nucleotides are TGTGCCAGCAGTGGCACGGGGAGACAAGAGACCCAGTACTTC. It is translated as CASSGTGRQETQYF.

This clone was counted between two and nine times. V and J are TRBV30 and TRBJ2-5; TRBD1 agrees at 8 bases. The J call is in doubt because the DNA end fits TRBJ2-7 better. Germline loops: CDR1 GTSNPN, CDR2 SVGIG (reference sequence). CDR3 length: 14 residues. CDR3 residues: CACVNRGMSYEQYF. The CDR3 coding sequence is TGTGCCTGTGTGAACAGGGGGATGTCCTACGAGCAGTACTTC.

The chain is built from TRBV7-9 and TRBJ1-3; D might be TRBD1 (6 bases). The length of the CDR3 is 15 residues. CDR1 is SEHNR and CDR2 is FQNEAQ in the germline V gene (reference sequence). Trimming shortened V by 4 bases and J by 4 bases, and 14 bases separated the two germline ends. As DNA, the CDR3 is TGTGCCAGCAGCTACAGGGACCTCTCAGGAAACACCATATATTTT. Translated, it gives CASSYRDLSGNTIYF.

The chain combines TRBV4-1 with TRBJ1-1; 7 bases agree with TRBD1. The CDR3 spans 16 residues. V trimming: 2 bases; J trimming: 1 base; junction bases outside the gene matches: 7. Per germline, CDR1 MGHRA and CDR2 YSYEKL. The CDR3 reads CASSQQGGGRNTEAFF. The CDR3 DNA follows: TGCGCCAGCAGCCAACAGGGGGGAGGTCGGAACACTGAAGCTTTCTTT.

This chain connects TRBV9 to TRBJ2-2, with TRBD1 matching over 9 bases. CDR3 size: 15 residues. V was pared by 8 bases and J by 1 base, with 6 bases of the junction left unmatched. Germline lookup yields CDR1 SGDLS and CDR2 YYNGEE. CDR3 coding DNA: TGTGCCAGTAAACAGGGGGCTGAGAACACCGGGGAGCTGTTTTTT. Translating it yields CASKQGAENTGELFF.

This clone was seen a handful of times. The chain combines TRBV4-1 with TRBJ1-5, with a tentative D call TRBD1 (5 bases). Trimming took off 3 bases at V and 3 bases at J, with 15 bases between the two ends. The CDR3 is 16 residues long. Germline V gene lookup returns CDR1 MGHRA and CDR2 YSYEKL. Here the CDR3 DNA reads TGCGCCAGCAGCCAGGACCCCGGACAAAACAATCAGCCCCAGCATTTT. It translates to CASSQDPGQNNQPQHF.

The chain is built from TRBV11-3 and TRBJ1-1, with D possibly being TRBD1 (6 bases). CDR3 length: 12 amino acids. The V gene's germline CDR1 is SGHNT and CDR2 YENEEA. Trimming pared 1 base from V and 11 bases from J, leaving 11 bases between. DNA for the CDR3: TGTGCCAGCAGCTTAGCGCAGGGGTGGGCTTTCTTT. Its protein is CASSLAQGWAFF.

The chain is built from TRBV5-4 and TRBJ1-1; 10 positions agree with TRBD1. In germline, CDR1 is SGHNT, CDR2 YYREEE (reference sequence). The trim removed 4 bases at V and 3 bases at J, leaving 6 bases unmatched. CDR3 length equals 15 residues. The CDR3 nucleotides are TGTGCCAGCAGCGTTGGACAGGGGGTTTACACTGAAGCTTTCTTT. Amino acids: CASSVGQGVYTEAFF.

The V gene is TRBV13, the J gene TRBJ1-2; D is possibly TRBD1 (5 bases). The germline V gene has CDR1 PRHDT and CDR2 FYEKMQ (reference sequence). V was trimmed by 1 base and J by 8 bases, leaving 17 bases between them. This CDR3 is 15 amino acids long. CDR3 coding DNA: TGTGCCAGCAGCTTAGATTCCAGGGATGCCCGGGGCTACACCTTC. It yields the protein CASSLDSRDARGYTF.

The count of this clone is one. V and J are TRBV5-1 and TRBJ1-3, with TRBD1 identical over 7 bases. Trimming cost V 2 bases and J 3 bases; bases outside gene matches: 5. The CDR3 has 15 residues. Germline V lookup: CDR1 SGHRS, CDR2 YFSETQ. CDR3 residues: CASSFGSGGGNTIYF. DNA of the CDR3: TGCGCCAGCAGCTTCGGGTCAGGGGGTGGAAACACCATATATTTT.

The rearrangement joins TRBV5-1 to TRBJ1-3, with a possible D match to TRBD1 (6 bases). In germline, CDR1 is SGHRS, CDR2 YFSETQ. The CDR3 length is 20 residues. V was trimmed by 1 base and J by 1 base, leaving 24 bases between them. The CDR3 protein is CASSLSQWSGDMLSGNTIYF. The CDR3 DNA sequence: TGCGCCAGCAGCTTGTCTCAGTGGTCAGGGGACATGCTTTCTGGAAACACCATATATTTT. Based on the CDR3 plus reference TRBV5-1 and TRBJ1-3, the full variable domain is KAGVTQTPRYLIKTRGQQVTLSCSPISGHRSVSWYQQTPGQGLQFLFEYFSETQRNKGNFPGRFSGRQFSNSRSEMNVSTLELGDSALYLCASSLSQWSGDMLSGNTIYFGEGSWLTVV.

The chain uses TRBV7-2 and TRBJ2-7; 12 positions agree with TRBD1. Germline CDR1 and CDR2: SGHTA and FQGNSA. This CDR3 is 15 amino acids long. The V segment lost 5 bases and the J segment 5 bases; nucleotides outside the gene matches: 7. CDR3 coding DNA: TGTGCCAGCAGCCTCCCGGGACAGGGGGCAAACGAGCAGTACTTC. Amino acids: CASSLPGQGANEQYF.

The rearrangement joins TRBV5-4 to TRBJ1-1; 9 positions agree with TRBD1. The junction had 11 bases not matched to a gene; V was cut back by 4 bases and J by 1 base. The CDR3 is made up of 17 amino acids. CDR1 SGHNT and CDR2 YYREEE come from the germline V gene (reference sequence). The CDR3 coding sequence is TGTGCCAGCAGCAACAACCACAGGGGGCAGGGGAACACTGAAGCTTTCTTT. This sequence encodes CASSNNHRGQGNTEAFF.

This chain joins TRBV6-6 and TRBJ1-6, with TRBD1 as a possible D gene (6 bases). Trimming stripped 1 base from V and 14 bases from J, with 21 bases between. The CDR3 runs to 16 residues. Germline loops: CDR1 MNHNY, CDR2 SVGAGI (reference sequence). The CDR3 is CASSYFTDRDTSSLHF. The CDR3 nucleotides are TGTGCCAGCAGTTACTTTACCGACCGGGACACAAGCTCCCTCCACTTT.

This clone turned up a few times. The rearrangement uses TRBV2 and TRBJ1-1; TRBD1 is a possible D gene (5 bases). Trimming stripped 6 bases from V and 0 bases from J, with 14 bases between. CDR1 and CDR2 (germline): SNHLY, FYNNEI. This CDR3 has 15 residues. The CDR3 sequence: CASSRQKGMNTEAFF. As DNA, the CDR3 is TGTGCCAGCAGCCGACAGAAGGGCATGAACACTGAAGCTTTCTTT.

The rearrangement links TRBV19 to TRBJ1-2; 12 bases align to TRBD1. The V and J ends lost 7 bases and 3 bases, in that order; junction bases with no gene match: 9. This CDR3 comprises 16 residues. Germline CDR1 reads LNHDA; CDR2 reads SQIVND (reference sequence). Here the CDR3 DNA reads TGTGCCAGTACCCAGGGACAGGGGGCTTTGGACTATGGCTACACCTTC. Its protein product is CASTQGQGALDYGYTF.

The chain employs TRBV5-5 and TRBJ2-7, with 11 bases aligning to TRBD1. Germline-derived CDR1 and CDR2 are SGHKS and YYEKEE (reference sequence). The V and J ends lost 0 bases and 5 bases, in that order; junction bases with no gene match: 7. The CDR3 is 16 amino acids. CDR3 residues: CASSLVTGQGGHEQYF. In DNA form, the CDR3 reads TGTGCCAGCAGCTTGGTGACGGGACAGGGGGGACACGAGCAGTACTTC.

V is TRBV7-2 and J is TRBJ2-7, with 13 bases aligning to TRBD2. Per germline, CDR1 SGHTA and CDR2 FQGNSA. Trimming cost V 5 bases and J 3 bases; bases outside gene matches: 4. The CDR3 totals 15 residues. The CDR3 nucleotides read TGTGCCAGCAGCCTTGGGACTAGCGGGGTCTACGAGCAGTACTTC. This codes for CASSLGTSGVYEQYF. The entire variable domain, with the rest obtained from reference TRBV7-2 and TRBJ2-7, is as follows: GAGVSQSPSNKVTEKGKDVELRCDPISGHTALYWYRQSLGQGLEFLIYFQGNSAPDKSGLPSDRFSAERTGGSVSTLTIQRTQQEDSAVYLCASSLGTSGVYEQYFGPGTRLTVT.

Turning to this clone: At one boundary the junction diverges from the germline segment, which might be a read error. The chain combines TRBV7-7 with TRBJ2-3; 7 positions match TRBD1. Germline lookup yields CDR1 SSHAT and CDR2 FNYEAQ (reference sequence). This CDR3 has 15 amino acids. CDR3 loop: CASSLGTVSTDTQYF. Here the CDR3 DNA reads TGTGCTAGCAGCTTAGGGACAGTGAGCACAGATACGCAGTATTTT.

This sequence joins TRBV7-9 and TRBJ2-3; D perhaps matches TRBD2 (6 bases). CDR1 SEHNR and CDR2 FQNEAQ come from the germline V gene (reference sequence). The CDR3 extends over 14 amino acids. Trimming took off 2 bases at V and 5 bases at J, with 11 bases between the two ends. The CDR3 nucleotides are TGTGCCAGCAGCTTAACGGGGGTGAGAGATACGCAGTATTTT. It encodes CASSLTGVRDTQYF.

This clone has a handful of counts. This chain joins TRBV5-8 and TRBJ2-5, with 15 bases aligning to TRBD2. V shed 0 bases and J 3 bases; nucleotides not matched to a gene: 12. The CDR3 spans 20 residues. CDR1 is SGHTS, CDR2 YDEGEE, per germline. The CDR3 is CASSLAGTSGGPIRKETQYF. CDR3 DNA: TGTGCCAGCAGCTTGGCCGGGACTAGCGGGGGGCCGATAAGAAAAGAGACCCAGTACTTC.

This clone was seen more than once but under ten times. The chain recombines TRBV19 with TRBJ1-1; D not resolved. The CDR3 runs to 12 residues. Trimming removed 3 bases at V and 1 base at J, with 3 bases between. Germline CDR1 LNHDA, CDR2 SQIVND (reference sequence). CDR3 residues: CASSIGNTEAFF. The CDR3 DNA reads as TGTGCCAGTAGTATCGGGAACACTGAAGCTTTCTTT.

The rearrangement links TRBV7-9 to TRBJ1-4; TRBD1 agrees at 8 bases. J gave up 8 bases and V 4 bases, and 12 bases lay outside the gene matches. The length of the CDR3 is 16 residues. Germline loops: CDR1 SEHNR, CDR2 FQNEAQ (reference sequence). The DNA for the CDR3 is TGTGCCAGCAGCTCGCTACCGGGACAGGCCGACGAAAAACTGTTTTTT. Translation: CASSSLPGQADEKLFF.

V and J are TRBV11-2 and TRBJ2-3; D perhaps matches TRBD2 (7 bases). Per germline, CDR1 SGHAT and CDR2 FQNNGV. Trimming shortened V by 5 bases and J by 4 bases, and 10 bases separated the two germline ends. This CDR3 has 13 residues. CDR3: CASSLGGPDTQYF. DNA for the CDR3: TGTGCCAGCAGCCTGGGGGGGCCAGATACGCAGTATTTT. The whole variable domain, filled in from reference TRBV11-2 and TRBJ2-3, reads EAGVAQSPRYKIIEKRQSVAFWCNPISGHATLYWYQQILGQGPKLLIQFQNNGVVDDSQLPKDRFSAERLKGVDSTLKIQPAKLEDSAVYLCASSLGGPDTQYFGPGTRLTVL.

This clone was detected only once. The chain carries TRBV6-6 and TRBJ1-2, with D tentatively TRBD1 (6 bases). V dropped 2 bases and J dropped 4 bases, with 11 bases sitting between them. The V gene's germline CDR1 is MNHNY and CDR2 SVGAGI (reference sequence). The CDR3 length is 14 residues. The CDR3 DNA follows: TGTGCCAGCAGTTACCAAGAGGACAGCTATGGCTACACCTTC. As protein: CASSYQEDSYGYTF.

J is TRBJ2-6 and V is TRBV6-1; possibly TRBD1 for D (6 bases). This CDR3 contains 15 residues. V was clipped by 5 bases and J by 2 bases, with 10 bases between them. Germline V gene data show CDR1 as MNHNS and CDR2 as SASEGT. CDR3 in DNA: TGTGCCAGCAGTCCCACAGGGACTGGGGCCAACGTCCTGACTTTC. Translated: CASSPTGTGANVLTF.

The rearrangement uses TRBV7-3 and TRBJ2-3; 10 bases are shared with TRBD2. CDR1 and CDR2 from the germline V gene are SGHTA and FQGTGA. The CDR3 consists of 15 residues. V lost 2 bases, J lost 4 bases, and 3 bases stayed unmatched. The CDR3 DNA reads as TGTGCCAGCAGCTTACTAGCGGGGGAGGCAGATACGCAGTATTTT. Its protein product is CASSLLAGEADTQYF.

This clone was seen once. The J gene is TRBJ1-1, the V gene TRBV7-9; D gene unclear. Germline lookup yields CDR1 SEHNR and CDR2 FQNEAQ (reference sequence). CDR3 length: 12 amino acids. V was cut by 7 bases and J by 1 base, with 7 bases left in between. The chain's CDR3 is CASMSGNTEAFF. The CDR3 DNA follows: TGTGCCAGCATGTCAGGGAACACTGAAGCTTTCTTT.

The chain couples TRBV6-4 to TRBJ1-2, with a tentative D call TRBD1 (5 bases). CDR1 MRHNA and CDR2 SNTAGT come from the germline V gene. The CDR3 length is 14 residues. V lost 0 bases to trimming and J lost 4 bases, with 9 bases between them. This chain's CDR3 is CASSDSAGLYGYTF. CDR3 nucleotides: TGTGCCAGCAGTGACTCGGCGGGGCTCTATGGCTACACCTTC.

The CDR3 DNA is TGTGCCAGCAGCTTATTGGCCAGGGGGATGAACACTGAAGCTTTCTTT. Translating it yields CASSLLARGMNTEAFF. The V and J genes are TRBV5-5 and TRBJ1-1; TRBD1 matches 7 bases. With V trimmed by 2 bases and J by 0 bases, 7 bases remained unmatched. The CDR3 runs 16 residues. The germline gives CDR1 SGHKS, CDR2 YYEKEE (reference sequence).

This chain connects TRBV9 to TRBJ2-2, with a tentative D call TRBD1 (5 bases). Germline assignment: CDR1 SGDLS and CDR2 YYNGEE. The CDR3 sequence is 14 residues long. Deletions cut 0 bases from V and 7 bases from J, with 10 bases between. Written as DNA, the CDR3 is TGTGCCAGCAGCGTAGTAGTAGACAGCGGGGAGCTGTTTTTT. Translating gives CASSVVVDSGELFF.